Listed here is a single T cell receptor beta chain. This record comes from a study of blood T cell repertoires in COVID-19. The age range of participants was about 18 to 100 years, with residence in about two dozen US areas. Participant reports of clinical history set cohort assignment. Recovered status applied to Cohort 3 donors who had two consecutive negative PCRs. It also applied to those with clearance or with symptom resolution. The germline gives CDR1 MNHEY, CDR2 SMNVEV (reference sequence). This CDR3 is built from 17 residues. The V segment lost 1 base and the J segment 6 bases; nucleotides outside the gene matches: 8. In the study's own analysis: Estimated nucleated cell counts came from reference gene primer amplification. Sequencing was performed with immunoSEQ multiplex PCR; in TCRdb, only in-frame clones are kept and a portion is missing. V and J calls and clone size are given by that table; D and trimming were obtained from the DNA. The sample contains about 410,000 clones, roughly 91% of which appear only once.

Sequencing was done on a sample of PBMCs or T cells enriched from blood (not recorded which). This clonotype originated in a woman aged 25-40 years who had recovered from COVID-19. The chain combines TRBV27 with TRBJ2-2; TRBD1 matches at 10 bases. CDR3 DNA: TGTGCCAGCAGTTTATTTACCGGGACAGGGGTCTCCGGGGAGCTGTTTTTT. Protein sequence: CASSLFTGTGVSGELFF.